The 4 T cell receptor beta chains presented below share a single source sample, sequenced in a study of cytomegalovirus exposure and HLA in healthy donors. 60 Vbeta and 13 Jbeta primers were used in PCR. This table comes from immunoSEQ multiplex PCR, and its TCRdb copy is limited to in-frame clones, with some not included. The sample data list approximately 92,000 clones. Sequences were obtained from PBMCs. These TCRs come from a woman in her 30s in good health and CMV-seronegative.

This clone registers medium-sized by frequency. The rearrangement uses TRBV11-2 and TRBJ1-4; D gene uncertain. Trimming took 1 base from V and 6 from J, leaving 15 bases between them. CDR3 length equals 16 residues. CDR1 and CDR2 from the germline V gene are SGHAT and FQNNGV. This CDR3 is CASSLAGGRGDEKLFF. The CDR3 DNA reads TGTGCCAGCAGCTTAGCCGGAGGGCGGGGAGATGAAAAACTGTTTTTT.

The chain employs TRBV7-2 and TRBJ2-3; the match to TRBD2 covers 8 bases. Germline CDR1 SGHTA, CDR2 FQGNSA. This CDR3 region has 16 residues. The J segment lost 6 bases and the V segment lost 7 bases, leaving 15 bases of the junction unmatched. CDR3 protein: CASILRGREDPDTQYF. For the CDR3, the DNA is TGTGCCAGCATCCTTAGAGGGCGGGAGGACCCCGATACGCAGTATTTT.

The chain joins TRBV7-2 to TRBJ1-1; no definite D call. Trimming cost V 5 bases and J 4 bases, with 11 bases left between them. The CDR3 consists of 13 residues. CDR1 SGHTA and CDR2 FQGNSA come from the germline V gene. CDR3: CASSTNRGTEAFF. As DNA, the CDR3 is TGTGCCAGCAGCACCAACCGGGGCACTGAAGCTTTCTTT.

J is TRBJ2-7 and V is TRBV7-9; 9 nucleotides match TRBD1. The CDR3 has 15 amino acids. Germline values: CDR1 SEHNR, CDR2 FQNEAQ (reference sequence). The trim removed 4 bases at V and 2 bases at J, leaving 6 bases unmatched. The CDR3 sequence is CASSSGTGSPYEQYF. CDR3 in DNA: TGTGCCAGCAGCTCCGGGACAGGGAGTCCCTACGAGCAGTACTTC.